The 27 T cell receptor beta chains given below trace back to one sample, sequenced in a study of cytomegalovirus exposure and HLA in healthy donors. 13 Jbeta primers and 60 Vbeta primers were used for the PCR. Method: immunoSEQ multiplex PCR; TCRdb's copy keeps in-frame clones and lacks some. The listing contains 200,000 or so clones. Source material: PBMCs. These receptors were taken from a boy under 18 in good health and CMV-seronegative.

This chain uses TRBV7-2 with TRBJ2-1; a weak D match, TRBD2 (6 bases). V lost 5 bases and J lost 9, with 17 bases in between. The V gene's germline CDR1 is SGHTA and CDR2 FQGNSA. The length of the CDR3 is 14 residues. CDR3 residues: CASSPGVEFGEQFF. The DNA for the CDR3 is TGTGCCAGCAGCCCGGGGGTAGAGTTCGGTGAGCAGTTCTTC.

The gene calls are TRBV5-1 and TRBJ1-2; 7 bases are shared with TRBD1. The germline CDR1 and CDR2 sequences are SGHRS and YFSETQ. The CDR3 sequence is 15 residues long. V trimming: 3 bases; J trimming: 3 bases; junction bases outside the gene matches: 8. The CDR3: CASSSDRARDYGYTF. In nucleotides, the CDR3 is TGCGCCAGCAGCTCAGACAGGGCGCGGGACTATGGCTACACCTTC. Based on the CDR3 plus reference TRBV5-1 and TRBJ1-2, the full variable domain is KAGVTQTPRYLIKTRGQQVTLSCSPISGHRSVSWYQQTPGQGLQFLFEYFSETQRNKGNFPGRFSGRQFSNSRSEMNVSTLELGDSALYLCASSSDRARDYGYTFGSGTRLTVV.

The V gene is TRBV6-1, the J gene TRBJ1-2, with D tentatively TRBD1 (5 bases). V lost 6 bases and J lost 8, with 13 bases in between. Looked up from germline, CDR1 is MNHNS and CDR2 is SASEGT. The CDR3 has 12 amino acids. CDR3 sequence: CASSGSRAGYTF. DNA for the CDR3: TGTGCCAGCAGCGGTTCCAGGGCCGGCTACACCTTC.

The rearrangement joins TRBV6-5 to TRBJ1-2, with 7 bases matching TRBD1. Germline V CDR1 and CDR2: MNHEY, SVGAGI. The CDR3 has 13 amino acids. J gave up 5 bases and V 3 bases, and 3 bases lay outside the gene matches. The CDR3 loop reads CASSYTGEYGYTF. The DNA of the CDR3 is TGTGCCAGCAGTTATACAGGGGAGTATGGCTACACCTTC.

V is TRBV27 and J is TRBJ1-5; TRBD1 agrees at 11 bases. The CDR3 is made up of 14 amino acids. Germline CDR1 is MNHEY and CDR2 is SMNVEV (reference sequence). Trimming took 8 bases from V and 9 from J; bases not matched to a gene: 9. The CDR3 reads CASGLGTGGGPQHF. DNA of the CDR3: TGTGCCAGCGGACTGGGGACAGGGGGGGGGCCCCAGCATTTT.

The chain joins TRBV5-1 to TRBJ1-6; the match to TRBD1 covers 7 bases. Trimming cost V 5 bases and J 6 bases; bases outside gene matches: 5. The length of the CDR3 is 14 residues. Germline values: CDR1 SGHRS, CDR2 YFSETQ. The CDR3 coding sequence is TGCGCCAGCAGTTGGGACAGCTCTAATTCACCCCTCCACTTT. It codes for CASSWDSSNSPLHF.

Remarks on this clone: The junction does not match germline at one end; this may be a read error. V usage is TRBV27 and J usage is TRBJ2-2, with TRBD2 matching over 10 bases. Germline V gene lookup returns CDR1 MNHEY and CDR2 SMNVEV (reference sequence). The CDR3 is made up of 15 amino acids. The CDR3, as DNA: TGTGCCAGCAGTTTAGTAGCGGGGGGACCCGGGGGGCTGTTTTTT. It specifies CASSLVAGGPGGLFF.

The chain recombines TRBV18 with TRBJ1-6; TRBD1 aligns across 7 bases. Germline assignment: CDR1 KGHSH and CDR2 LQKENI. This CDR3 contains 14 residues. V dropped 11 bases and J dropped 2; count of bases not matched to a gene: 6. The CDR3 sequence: CAGRGGPYNSPLHF. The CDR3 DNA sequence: TGTGCCGGAAGAGGGGGCCCCTATAATTCACCCCTCCACTTT. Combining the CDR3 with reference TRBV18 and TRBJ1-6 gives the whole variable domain NAGVMQNPRHLVRRRGQEARLRCSPMKGHSHVYWYRQLPEEGLKFMVYLQKENIIDESGMPKERFSAEFPKEGPSILRIQQVVRGDSAAYFCAGRGGPYNSPLHFGNGTRLTVT.

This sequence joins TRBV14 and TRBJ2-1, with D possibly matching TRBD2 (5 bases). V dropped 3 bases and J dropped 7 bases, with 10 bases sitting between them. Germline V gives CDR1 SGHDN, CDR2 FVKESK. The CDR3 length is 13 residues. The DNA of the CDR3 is TGTGCCAGCAGCCATCTACTAGGGAATGAGCAGTTCTTC. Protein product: CASSHLLGNEQFF.

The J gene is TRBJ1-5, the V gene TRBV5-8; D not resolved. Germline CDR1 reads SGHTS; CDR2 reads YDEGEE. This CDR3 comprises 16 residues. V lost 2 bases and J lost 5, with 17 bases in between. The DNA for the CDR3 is TGTGCCAGCAGCTTTTTGATACAGTCGATTGATCAGCCCCAGCATTTT. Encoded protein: CASSFLIQSIDQPQHF. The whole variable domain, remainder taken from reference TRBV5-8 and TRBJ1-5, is EAGVTQSPTHLIKTRGQQATLRCSPISGHTSVYWYQQALGLGLQFLLWYDEGEERNRGNFPPRFSGRQFPNYSSELNVNALELEDSALYLCASSFLIQSIDQPQHFGDGTRLSIL.

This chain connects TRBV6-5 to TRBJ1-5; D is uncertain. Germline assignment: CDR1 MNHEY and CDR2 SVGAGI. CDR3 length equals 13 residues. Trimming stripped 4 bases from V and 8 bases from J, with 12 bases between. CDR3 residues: CASSSTAFKPQHF. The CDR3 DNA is TGTGCCAGCAGTTCGACTGCTTTTAAGCCCCAGCATTTT.

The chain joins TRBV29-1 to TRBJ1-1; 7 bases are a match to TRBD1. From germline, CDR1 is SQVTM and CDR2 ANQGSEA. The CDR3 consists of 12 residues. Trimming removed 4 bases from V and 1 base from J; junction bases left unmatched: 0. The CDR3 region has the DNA TGCAGCGTTGGACAGGGGAACACTGAAGCTTTCTTT. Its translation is CSVGQGNTEAFF.

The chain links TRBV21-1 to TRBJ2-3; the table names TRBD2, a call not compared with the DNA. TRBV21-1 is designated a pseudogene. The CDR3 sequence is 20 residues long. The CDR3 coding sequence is TGTGCCAGCAGCAAAAGGGGGCCGGGACTAGCGAGTACTAGCACAGATACGCAGTATTTT. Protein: CASSKRGPGLASTSTDTQYF.

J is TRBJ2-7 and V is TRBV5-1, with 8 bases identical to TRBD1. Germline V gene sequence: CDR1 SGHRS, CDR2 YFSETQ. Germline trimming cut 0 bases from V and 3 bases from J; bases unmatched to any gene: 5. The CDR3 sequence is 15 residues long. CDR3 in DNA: TGCGCCAGCAGCTTGGCGACAGGGGCTAACTACGAGCAGTACTTC. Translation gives CASSLATGANYEQYF.

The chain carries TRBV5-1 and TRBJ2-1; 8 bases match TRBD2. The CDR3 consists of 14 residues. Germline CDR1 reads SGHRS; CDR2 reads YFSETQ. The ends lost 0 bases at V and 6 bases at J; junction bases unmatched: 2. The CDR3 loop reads CASSLVRGGNEQFF. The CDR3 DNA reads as TGCGCCAGCAGCTTGGTACGGGGGGGCAATGAGCAGTTCTTC.

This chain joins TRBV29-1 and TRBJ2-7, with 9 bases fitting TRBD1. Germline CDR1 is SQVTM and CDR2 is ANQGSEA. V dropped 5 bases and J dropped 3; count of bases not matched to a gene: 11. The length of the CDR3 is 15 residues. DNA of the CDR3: TGCAGCGTTCCAGAATTCGGGACAGGGCACTACGAGCAGTACTTC. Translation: CSVPEFGTGHYEQYF.

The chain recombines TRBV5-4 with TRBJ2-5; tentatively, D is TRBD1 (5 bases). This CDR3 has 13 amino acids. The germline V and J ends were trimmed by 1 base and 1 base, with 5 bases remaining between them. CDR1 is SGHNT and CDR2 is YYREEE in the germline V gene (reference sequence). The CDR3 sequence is CASSLRGQETQYF. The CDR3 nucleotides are TGTGCCAGCAGCTTGAGGGGCCAAGAGACCCAGTACTTC.

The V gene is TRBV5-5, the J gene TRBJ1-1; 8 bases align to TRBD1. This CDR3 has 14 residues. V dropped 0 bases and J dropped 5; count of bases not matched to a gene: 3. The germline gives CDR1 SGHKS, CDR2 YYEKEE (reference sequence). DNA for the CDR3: TGTGCCAGCAGCTTGGGGACAGGGAAAACTGAAGCTTTCTTT. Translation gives CASSLGTGKTEAFF.

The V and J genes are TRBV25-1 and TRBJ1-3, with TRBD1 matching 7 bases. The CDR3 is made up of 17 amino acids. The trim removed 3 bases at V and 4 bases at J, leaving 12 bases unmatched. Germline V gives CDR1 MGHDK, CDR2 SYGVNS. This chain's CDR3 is CASSDPFGQAKGNTIYF. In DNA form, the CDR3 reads TGTGCCAGCAGTGACCCCTTCGGACAGGCCAAGGGAAACACCATATATTTT.

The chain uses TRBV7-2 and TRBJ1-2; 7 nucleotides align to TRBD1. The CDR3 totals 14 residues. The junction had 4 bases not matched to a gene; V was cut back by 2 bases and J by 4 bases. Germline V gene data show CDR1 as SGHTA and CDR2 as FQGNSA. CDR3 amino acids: CASSLRDSSYGYTF. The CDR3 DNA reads TGTGCCAGCAGCTTACGGGACAGTTCCTATGGCTACACCTTC.

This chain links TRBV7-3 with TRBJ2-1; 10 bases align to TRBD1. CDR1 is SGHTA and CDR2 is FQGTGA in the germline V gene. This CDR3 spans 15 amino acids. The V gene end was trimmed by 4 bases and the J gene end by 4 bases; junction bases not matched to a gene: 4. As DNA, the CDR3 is TGTGCCAGCAGCTCGCCGGGACAGGGGTACAATGAGCAGTTCTTC. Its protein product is CASSSPGQGYNEQFF. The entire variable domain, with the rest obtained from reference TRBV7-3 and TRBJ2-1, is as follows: GAGVSQTPSNKVTEKGKYVELRCDPISGHTALYWYRQSLGQGPEFLIYFQGTGAADDSGLPNDRFFAVRPEGSVSTLKIQRTERGDSAVYLCASSSPGQGYNEQFFGPGTRLTVL.

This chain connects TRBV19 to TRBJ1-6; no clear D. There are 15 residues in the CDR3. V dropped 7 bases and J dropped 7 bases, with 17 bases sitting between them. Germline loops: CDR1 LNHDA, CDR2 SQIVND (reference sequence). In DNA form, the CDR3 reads TGTGCCAGTAACCCTTACGACACCCCAAATTCACCCCTCCACTTT. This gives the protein CASNPYDTPNSPLHF.

CDR3 region: CASSPGRTATNEKLFF. The CDR3 coding sequence is TGTGCCAGCTCACCTGGGAGGACTGCAACTAATGAAAAACTGTTTTTT. This rearrangement joins TRBV18 to TRBJ1-4, with unresolved D. This CDR3 has 16 residues. Germline V gene sequence: CDR1 KGHSH, CDR2 LQKENI. V was cut by 3 bases and J by 0 bases, with 11 bases left in between.

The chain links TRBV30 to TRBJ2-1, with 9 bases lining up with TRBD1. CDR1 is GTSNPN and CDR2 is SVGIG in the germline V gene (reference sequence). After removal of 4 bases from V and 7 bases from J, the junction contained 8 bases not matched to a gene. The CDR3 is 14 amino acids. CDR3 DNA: TGTGCCTGGAAACTACCCGGGACAGGGAATGAGCAGTTCTTC. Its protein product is CAWKLPGTGNEQFF.

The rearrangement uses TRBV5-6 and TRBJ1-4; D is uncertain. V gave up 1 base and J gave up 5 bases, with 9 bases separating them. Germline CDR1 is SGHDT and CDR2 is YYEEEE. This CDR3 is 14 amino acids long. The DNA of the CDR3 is TGTGCCAGCAGCTTGCTGTCGAGAAATGAAAAACTGTTTTTT. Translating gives CASSLLSRNEKLFF.

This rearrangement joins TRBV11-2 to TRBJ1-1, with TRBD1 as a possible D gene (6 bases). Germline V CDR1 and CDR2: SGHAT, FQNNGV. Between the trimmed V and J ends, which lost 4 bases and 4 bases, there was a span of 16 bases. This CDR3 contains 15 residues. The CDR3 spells CASSSLQGRGTEAFF. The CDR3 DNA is TGTGCCAGCAGCTCCCTACAGGGTAGGGGCACTGAAGCTTTCTTT.

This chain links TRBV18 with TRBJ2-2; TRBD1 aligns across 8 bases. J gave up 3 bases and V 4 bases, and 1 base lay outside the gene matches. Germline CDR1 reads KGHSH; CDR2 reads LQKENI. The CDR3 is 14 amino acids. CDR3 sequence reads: CASSQTGDTGELFF. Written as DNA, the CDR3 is TGTGCCAGCTCACAGACAGGGGACACCGGGGAGCTGTTTTTT.